The 10 T cell receptor beta chains given below trace back to one sample, sequenced in a study of blood T cells in healthy people across ages. Next came a second PCR, run for about 7 to 12 cycles, which used a sample-barcoded 5' primer along with a J-beta primer mix. TCRdb independently ran MiXCR on the 5' RACE reads; one entry per CDR3 protein. The sample holds about a million distinct CDR3 sequences, roughly 50% seen once. Sequenced material: blood. All receptors derive from a woman between 55 and 75 years old in good health.

The chain has TRBV15 and TRBJ1-2, with D perhaps matching TRBD1 (5 bases). This CDR3 spans 14 amino acids. The V and J ends lost 1 base and 2 bases respectively, with 8 bases between them. From germline, CDR1 is LNHNV and CDR2 YYDKDF (reference sequence). The CDR3 loop is CATSRAAGNYGYTF. The CDR3 DNA reads as TGTGCCACCAGCAGAGCGGCAGGGAACTATGGCTACACCTTC.

V gene TRBV20-1 combines with J gene TRBJ2-3, with a weak D call TRBD1 (6 bases). V dropped 0 bases and J dropped 5 bases, with 15 bases sitting between them. This CDR3 has 15 residues. In germline, CDR1 is DFQATT, CDR2 SNEGSKA (reference sequence). The CDR3 nucleotides read TGCAGTGCTAGAGATCGAACAGGGCGGCGAGATACGCAGTATTTT. Translating gives CSARDRTGRRDTQYF.

This clonotype has just a few counts. V is TRBV27 and J is TRBJ2-6, with D uncertain. The CDR3 extends over 16 amino acids. V lost 5 bases, J lost 0 bases, and 11 bases lay in between. Germline CDR1 MNHEY, CDR2 SMNVEV (reference sequence). Here the CDR3 DNA reads TGTGCCAGCAGTAGCCTATCTTCCTCTGGGGCCAACGTCCTGACTTTC. This sequence encodes CASSSLSSSGANVLTF.

This clonotype has more than one count but fewer than ten. CDR3: CASSLYAFGTFDTGELFF. CDR3 nucleotides: TGTGCCAGCAGTTTGTACGCCTTTGGGACCTTCGACACCGGGGAGCTGTTTTTT. The rearrangement joins TRBV12-3 or TRBV12-4 to TRBJ2-2; D possibly matches TRBD1 or TRBD2 (5 bases each). Between the trimmed V and J ends, which lost 3 bases and 3 bases, there was a span of 20 bases. The CDR3 covers 18 residues.

This clonotype came up a few times. This chain joins TRBV29-1 and TRBJ2-2; perhaps TRBD1 as D (5 bases). The CDR3 is 12 residues long. Per germline, CDR1 SQVTM and CDR2 ANQGSEA. Trimming removed 7 bases at V and 1 base at J, with 7 bases between. In nucleotides, the CDR3 is TGCAGCGCTACAGGGAACACCGGGGAGCTGTTTTTT. Its translation: CSATGNTGELFF.

Turning to this clonotype: At one end the junction does not follow the germline gene, possibly because of a read error. The gene calls are TRBV6-2 or TRBV6-3 and TRBJ1-2; 7 nucleotides align to TRBD1. CDR1 and CDR2 (germline): MNHEY, SVGEGT. This CDR3 is built from 15 residues. The CDR3 sequence: CASSYSRGPGYGYTF. The CDR3 region has the DNA TGTGCCAGCAGTTACTCGAGGGGGCCCGGCTATGGTTACACCTTC.

This chain connects TRBV25-1 to TRBJ2-4; D possibly corresponds to TRBD1 (6 bases). This CDR3 spans 15 amino acids. The V end lost 2 bases, the J end lost 13 bases, and 21 bases lay between the germline ends. CDR1 and CDR2 (germline): MGHDK, SYGVNS. CDR3 in DNA: TGTGCCAGCAGTGAAATCAGGGGATCCCCCTACGGGCAGTACTTC. This sequence encodes CASSEIRGSPYGQYF.

The chain is built from TRBV29-1 and TRBJ2-1; D not resolved. Germline CDR1 and CDR2: SQVTM and ANQGSEA. The CDR3 length is 12 residues. V lost 2 bases and J 13 bases, leaving 15 bases between the germline ends. This chain's CDR3 is CSVENRPETQFF. Here the CDR3 DNA reads TGCAGCGTTGAAAACAGACCAGAGACCCAGTTCTTC.

The V call is TRBV15, the J call TRBJ2-7, with 12 bases identical to TRBD2. This CDR3 comprises 15 residues. The germline V gene encodes CDR1 LNHNV and CDR2 YYDKDF (reference sequence). Losses at the gene ends were 8 bases for V and 7 bases for J; bases not matched to a gene: 12. The CDR3 region has the DNA TGTGCCACCCTCGCCAGGACTAGCGGGAAGGATGAGCAGTACTTC. Its translation is CATLARTSGKDEQYF.

This chain connects TRBV21-1 to TRBJ1-6; the table gives TRBD1 as D, unverified against the DNA. TRBV21-1 is noted as a pseudogene. The CDR3 runs to 17 residues. The CDR3 region is CASSPRGGASYNSPLHF. CDR3 coding DNA: TGTGCCAGCAGCCCCCGGGGGGGAGCGTCCTATAATTCACCCCTCCACTTT.